What follows describes a single TCR beta chain. This sample stems from a study of blood T cell repertoires in COVID-19. Generated by immunoSEQ multiplex PCR, the TCRdb table keeps only in-frame clones and is missing some. The sample shows about 14,000 clones, approximately 80% of them seen only once. The CDR3 covers 13 residues. V lost 0 bases to trimming and J lost 10 bases, with 10 bases between them. Germline lookup yields CDR1 LGHDT and CDR2 YNNKEL (reference sequence). The material sequenced was peripheral blood. The chain couples TRBV3-1 (or the pseudogene TRBV3-2) to TRBJ1-5; D ambiguous. This TCR was recovered from a human donor in a cohort sampled during active COVID-19. The CDR3 spells CASSQDRFSPQHF. The CDR3 nucleotides read TGTGCCAGCAGCCAAGATCGGTTCTCCCCCCAGCATTTT.